A single sample gave rise to the 6 T cell receptor beta chains below, sequenced in a study of T cell clones after liver transplantation. TCRdb's copy holds only in-frame clones and misses some; the assay was immunoSEQ multiplex PCR. The sample lists 20,000 to 25,000 clones, 55% to 70% occurring once. The sample here was CD4+ T cells from blood, taken before liver transplant. These receptors all stem from a human donor who received a liver transplant.

J is TRBJ2-2 and V is TRBV12-5; D gene uncertain. With 8 bases removed from V and 6 bases from J, the gap between germline ends came to 10 bases. CDR1 is LGHNT, CDR2 FRNRAP, per germline. The CDR3 runs to 12 residues. CDR3 amino acids: CASRPFSGELFF. As DNA, the CDR3 is TGTGCTAGTCGACCATTCTCCGGGGAGCTGTTTTTT.

This sequence joins TRBV11-3 and TRBJ2-6; 10 bases line up with TRBD2. There are 16 residues in the CDR3. Germline lookup yields CDR1 SGHNT and CDR2 YENEEA. V dropped 0 bases and J dropped 9; count of bases not matched to a gene: 5. In DNA, the CDR3 is TGTGCCAGCAGCTTAGATTCCACTAGCGGGATCAACGTCCTGACTTTC. The encoded protein is CASSLDSTSGINVLTF.

This clone has a handful of counts. The chain combines TRBV14 with TRBJ2-1, with 12 bases lining up with TRBD1. With 2 bases clipped from V and 0 bases from J, the junction kept 11 bases outside the gene matches. The CDR3 sequence is 20 residues long. In germline, CDR1 is SGHDN, CDR2 FVKESK. CDR3 DNA: TGTGCCAGCAGCCAATACACCGGGACAGGGGGCTCAAGCTCCTACAATGAGCAGTTCTTC. As protein: CASSQYTGTGGSSSYNEQFF.

This rearrangement joins TRBV6-1 to TRBJ2-5, with D perhaps matching TRBD2 (5 bases). Germline lookup yields CDR1 MNHNS and CDR2 SASEGT. V shed 4 bases and J shed 4 bases, with 13 bases lying between them. The CDR3 consists of 14 residues. DNA for the CDR3: TGTGCCAGCAGTGGAGGGTCTTGGCCAGAGACCCAGTACTTC. This sequence encodes CASSGGSWPETQYF.

The V and J genes are TRBV6-6 and TRBJ2-7, with D tentatively TRBD1 or TRBD2 (5 bases each). This CDR3 is 14 amino acids long. V was shortened by 6 bases and J by 2 bases, with 14 bases between the two germline ends. Germline lookup yields CDR1 MNHNY and CDR2 SVGAGI (reference sequence). The CDR3 DNA reads TGTGCCAGCAGGACGCTCGGGGCACCCTACGAGCAGTACTTC. Protein: CASRTLGAPYEQYF.

V usage is TRBV21-1 and J usage is TRBJ2-7; TRBD2 reflects the table's D call only, with no check against the DNA. TRBV21-1 is termed a pseudogene. The length of the CDR3 is 14 residues. The CDR3 bases are TGTGCCAGCAGCAAAAAGGGGGGGCTCTACGAGCAGTACGTC. Amino acid sequence: CASSKKGGLYEQYV.